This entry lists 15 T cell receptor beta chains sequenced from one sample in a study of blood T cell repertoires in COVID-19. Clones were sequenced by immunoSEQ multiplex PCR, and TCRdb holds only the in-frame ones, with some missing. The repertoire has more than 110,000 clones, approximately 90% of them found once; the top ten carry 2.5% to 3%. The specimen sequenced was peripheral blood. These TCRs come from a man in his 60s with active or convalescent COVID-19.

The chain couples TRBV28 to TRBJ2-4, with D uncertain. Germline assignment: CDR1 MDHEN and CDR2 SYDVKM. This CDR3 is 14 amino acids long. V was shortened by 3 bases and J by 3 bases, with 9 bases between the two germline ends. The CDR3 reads CASSFDNLKNIQYF. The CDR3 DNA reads TGTGCCAGCAGTTTTGACAACCTCAAAAACATTCAGTACTTC.

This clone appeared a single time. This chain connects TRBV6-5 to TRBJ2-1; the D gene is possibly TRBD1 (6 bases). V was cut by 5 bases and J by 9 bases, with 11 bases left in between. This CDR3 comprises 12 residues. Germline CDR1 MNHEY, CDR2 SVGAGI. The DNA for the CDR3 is TGTGCCAGCAGTACAGGGTACGGTGAGCAGTTCTTC. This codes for CASSTGYGEQFF.

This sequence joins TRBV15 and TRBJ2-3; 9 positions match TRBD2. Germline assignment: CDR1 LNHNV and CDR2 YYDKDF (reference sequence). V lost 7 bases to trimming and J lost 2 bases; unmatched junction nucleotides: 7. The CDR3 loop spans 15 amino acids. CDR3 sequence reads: CATKGAGGPTDTQYF. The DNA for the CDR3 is TGTGCCACCAAAGGGGCGGGAGGGCCCACAGATACGCAGTATTTT. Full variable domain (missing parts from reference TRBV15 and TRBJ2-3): DAMVIQNPRYQVTQFGKPVTLSCSQTLNHNVMYWYQQKSSQAPKLLFHYYDKDFNNEADTPDNFQSRRPNTSFCFLDIRSPGLGDTAMYLCATKGAGGPTDTQYFGPGTRLTVL.

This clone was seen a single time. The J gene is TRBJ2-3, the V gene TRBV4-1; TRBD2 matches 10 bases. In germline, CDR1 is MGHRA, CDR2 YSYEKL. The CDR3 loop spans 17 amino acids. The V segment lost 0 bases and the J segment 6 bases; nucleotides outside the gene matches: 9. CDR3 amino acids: CASSQDRGSGGPDTQYF. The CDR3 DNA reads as TGCGCCAGCAGCCAAGATCGGGGTAGCGGGGGGCCGGATACGCAGTATTTT.

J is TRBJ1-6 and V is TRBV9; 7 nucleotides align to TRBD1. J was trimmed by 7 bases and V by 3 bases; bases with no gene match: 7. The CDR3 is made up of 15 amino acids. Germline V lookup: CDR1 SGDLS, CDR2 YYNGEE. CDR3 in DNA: TGTGCCAGCAGCGAAAAGACAGGGTACAATTCACCCCTCCACTTT. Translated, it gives CASSEKTGYNSPLHF. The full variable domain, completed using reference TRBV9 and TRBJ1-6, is DSGVTQTPKHLITATGQRVTLRCSPRSGDLSVYWYQQSLDQGLQFLIQYYNGEERAKGNILERFSAQQFPDLHSELNLSSLELGDSALYFCASSEKTGYNSPLHFGNGTRLTVT.

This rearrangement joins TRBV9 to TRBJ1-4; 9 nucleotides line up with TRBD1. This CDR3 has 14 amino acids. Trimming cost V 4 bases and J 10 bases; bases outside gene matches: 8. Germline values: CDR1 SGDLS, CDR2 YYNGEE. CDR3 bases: TGTGCCAGCAGCCTAAGGACAGGGGAAGGAAAACTGTTTTTT. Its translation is CASSLRTGEGKLFF.

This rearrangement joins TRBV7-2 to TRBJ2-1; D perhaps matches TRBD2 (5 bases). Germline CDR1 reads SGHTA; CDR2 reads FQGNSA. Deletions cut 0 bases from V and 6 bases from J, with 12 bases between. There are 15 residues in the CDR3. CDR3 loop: CASSLASTAGNEQFF. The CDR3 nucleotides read TGTGCCAGCAGCTTAGCCTCAACTGCGGGCAATGAGCAGTTCTTC.

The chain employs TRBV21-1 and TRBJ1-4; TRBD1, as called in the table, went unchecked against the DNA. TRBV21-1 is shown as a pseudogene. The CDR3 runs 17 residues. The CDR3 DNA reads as TGTGCCAGCAGCAAAGTAGGGACAGGGGTGAGAAATGAAAAACTGTTTTTT. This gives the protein CASSKVGTGVRNEKLFF.

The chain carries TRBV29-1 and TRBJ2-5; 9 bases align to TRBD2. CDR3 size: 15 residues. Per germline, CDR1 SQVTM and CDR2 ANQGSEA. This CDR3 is CRVSGGSDEGETQYF. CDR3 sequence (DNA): TGCCGAGTTAGCGGGGGTTCCGATGAAGGGGAGACCCAGTACTTC.

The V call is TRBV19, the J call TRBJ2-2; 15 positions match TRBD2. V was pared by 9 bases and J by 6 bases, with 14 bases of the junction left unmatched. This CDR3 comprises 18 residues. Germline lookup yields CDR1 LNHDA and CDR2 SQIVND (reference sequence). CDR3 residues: CASKPTGLAGGPAGELFF. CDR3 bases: TGTGCCAGCAAACCCACCGGACTAGCGGGAGGGCCTGCCGGGGAGCTGTTTTTT.

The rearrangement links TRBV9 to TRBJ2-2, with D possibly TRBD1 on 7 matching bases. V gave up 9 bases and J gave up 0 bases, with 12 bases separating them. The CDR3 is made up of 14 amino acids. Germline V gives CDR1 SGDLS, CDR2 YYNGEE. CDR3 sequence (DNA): TGTGCCACAGGGGGGACTGCGAACACCGGGGAGCTGTTTTTT. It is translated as CATGGTANTGELFF.

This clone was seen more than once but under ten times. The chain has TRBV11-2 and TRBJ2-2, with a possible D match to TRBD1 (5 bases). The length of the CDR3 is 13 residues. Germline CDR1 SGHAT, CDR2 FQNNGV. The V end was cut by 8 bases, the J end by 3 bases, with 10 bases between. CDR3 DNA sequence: TGTGCCAGCCGGTACAGGTACACCGGGGAGCTGTTTTTT. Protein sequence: CASRYRYTGELFF.

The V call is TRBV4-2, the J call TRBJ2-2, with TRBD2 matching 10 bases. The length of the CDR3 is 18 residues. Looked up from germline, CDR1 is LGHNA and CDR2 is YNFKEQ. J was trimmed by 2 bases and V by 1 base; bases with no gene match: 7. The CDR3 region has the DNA TGTGCCAGCAGCCAAGGGCTAGCGGGGGCCCCTAACACCGGGGAGCTGTTTTTT. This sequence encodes CASSQGLAGAPNTGELFF.

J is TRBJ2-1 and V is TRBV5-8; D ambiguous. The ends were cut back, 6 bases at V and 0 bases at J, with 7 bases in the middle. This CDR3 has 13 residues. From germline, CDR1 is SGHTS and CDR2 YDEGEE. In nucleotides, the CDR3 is TGTGCCAGCAAACAGTTCTCCTACAATGAGCAGTTCTTC. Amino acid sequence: CASKQFSYNEQFF.

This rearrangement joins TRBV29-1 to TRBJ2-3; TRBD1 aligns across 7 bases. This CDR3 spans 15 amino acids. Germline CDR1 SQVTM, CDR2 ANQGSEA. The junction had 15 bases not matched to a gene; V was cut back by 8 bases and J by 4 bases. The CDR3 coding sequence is TGCAGCAGCTCAAGGAGAGGGGGCGGCGCAGATACGCAGTATTTT. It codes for CSSSRRGGGADTQYF.